This TCR beta chain was obtained from a study of T cell responses to AZD1222 COVID-19 vaccine. The table came from immunoSEQ multiplex PCR; TCRdb's copy has only in-frame clones and leaves some out. Among about 160,000 clones, around 92% were seen once, and the ten largest hold around 4.5%. This clone came up once. The source material was peripheral blood, sampled on day 0 of MenACWY control vaccination. This clonotype originated in an adult in good health.

In nucleotides, the CDR3 is TGTGCCAGCAGCTATTTAGCGGGGCCCTACAATGAGCAGTTCTTC. Translating gives CASSYLAGPYNEQFF. The chain combines TRBV7-9 with TRBJ2-1, with TRBD2 identical over 8 bases. The CDR3 is 15 amino acids. CDR1 and CDR2 (germline): SEHNR, FQNEAQ (reference sequence). The J segment lost 2 bases and the V segment lost 4 bases, leaving 4 bases of the junction unmatched.